This T cell receptor (beta chain) was captured by sequencing in a study of long-term antiretroviral therapy in people with HIV. Points from the study as a whole: Dominating the repertoire at all time points were the clones that expanded before ART.

In regard to this clone: No antigen is known for it.

The run of the v3.0 immunoSEQ assay was at survey level. Measured with immunoSEQ multiplex PCR; TCRdb has only the in-frame clones, and not every one. This sample has 30,000 or so clones, with around 80% found just once. CDR3 length equals 14 residues. Germline values: CDR1 GTSNPN, CDR2 SVGIG (reference sequence). J was trimmed by 5 bases and V by 3 bases; bases with no gene match: 7. The receptor's source is a man younger than 35 with HIV. The source was unsorted PBMCs, collected 1.5 years before starting antiretroviral therapy. V and J are TRBV30 and TRBJ2-5; 9 nucleotides align to TRBD2. The DNA for the CDR3 is TGTGCCTGGAGGGGGACTAGCCAGAGGGAGACCCAGTACTTC. It yields the protein CAWRGTSQRETQYF.